The present T cell receptor beta chain was sequenced within a study of shared clonotypes between healthy human individuals. The CDR3 covers 15 residues. Germline CDR1 MNHEY, CDR2 SMNVEV (reference sequence). The ends were cut back, 0 bases at V and 3 bases at J, with 10 bases in the middle. Libraries were prepared by immunoSEQ multiplex PCR; TCRdb keeps only in-frame clonotypes and omits some of them. The sample has hundreds of thousands of clones, around three quarters seen once. Sequencing used memory CD4+ T cells sorted from blood. Subset meaning: CD45RA-negative fraction. This receptor was obtained from a woman aged 25 to 39 in good health. This chain links TRBV27 with TRBJ2-3; no reliable D call. Written as DNA, the CDR3 is TGTGCCAGCAGTTTATCAGGGCTAGAGACAGATACGCAGTATTTT. It encodes CASSLSGLETDTQYF.